A single sample is the source of the 12 T cell receptor beta chains below, sequenced in a study of shared clonotypes between healthy human individuals. Sequenced by immunoSEQ multiplex PCR; TCRdb stores in-frame clones only, minus some. The sample holds some 2,500,000 clones, approximately 93% seen once. Sequencing was done on a sample of naive CD4+ T cells from PBMCs. The subset here: CD45RA+ positively selected. These receptors were obtained from a man younger than 35 in good health. Some clones in this sample may be carry-over from other donors' samples.

This rearrangement joins TRBV7-2 to TRBJ2-1; a weak D match, TRBD2 (5 bases). Trimming stripped 7 bases from V and 8 bases from J, with 9 bases between. This CDR3 has 11 amino acids. Germline V gives CDR1 SGHTA, CDR2 FQGNSA. The CDR3 region is CASTRGYEQFF. CDR3 bases: TGTGCCAGCACCAGAGGGTATGAGCAGTTCTTC.

The gene calls are TRBV14 and TRBJ1-3; tentatively, D is TRBD1 (5 bases). Deletions cut 1 base from V and 6 bases from J, with 7 bases between. Per the germline V gene, CDR1 is SGHDN and CDR2 is FVKESK. This CDR3 region has 13 residues. The CDR3 sequence is CASSQVGVNTIYF. The CDR3 DNA sequence: TGTGCCAGCAGCCAAGTGGGGGTAAACACCATATATTTT. The whole variable domain, remainder taken from reference TRBV14 and TRBJ1-3, is EAGVTQFPSHSVIEKGQTVTLRCDPISGHDNLYWYRRVMGKEIKFLLHFVKESKQDESGMPNNRFLAERTGGTYSTLKVQPAELEDSGVYFCASSQVGVNTIYFGEGSWLTVV.

The genes are TRBV6-1 and TRBJ1-2; D unclear. Germline V gene sequence: CDR1 MNHNS, CDR2 SASEGT. V was shortened by 6 bases and J by 8 bases, with 13 bases between the two germline ends. The CDR3 length is 12 residues. Here the CDR3 DNA reads TGTGCCAGCAGCCCCGGGGTTGGGGGCTACACCTTC. Encoded protein: CASSPGVGGYTF.

V and J are TRBV25-1 and TRBJ2-3; tentative D call: TRBD2 (5 bases). Germline V gene data show CDR1 as MGHDK and CDR2 as SYGVNS. CDR3 length equals 16 residues. The V end was cut by 4 bases, the J end by 4 bases, with 18 bases between. The DNA for the CDR3 is TGTGCCAGCAGTGTTTTAGCGACCGACGGAGCAGATACGCAGTATTTT. Amino acids: CASSVLATDGADTQYF. Variable domain in full (rest from reference TRBV25-1 and TRBJ2-3): EADIYQTPRYLVIGTGKKITLECSQTMGHDKMYWYQQDPGMELHLIHYSYGVNSTEKGDLSSESTVSRIRTEHFPLTLESARPSHTSQYLCASSVLATDGADTQYFGPGTRLTVL.

J is TRBJ2-2 and V is TRBV27; 7 bases line up with TRBD2. Germline values: CDR1 MNHEY, CDR2 SMNVEV (reference sequence). The CDR3 is made up of 17 amino acids. V was clipped by 5 bases and J by 6 bases; unmatched bases: 15. In DNA, the CDR3 is TGTGCCAGCAGTCAACCCCCCGATGCGGGAGCTCCCGGGGAGCTGTTTTTT. Its protein is CASSQPPDAGAPGELFF.

The CDR3 region is CSVGDRGPIDTQYF. In DNA, the CDR3 is TGCAGCGTTGGGGACAGGGGCCCCATTGATACGCAGTATTTT. The V and J genes are TRBV29-1 and TRBJ2-3; 10 positions agree with TRBD1. This CDR3 has 14 amino acids. Trimming took 4 bases from V and 6 from J; bases not matched to a gene: 7. CDR1 is SQVTM, CDR2 ANQGSEA, per germline.

The chain is built from TRBV28 and TRBJ1-2, with D possibly TRBD1 on 5 matching bases. The ends were cut back, 8 bases at V and 2 bases at J, with 15 bases in the middle. CDR1 and CDR2 (germline): MDHEN, SYDVKM. The CDR3 runs to 14 residues. The CDR3 nucleotides read TGTGCCAGCCTCAATCCAGGGCGAAACTATGGCTACACCTTC. It codes for CASLNPGRNYGYTF.

This clone was seen only a few times. This chain connects TRBV6-1 to TRBJ1-2; 8 positions match TRBD1. This CDR3 comprises 13 residues. V lost 6 bases, J lost 9 bases, and 9 bases stayed unmatched. Per the germline V gene, CDR1 is MNHNS and CDR2 is SASEGT. The CDR3 spells CASSEPGQASYTF. The CDR3 DNA reads as TGTGCCAGCAGCGAACCGGGACAGGCAAGCTACACCTTC.

V and J are TRBV6-1 and TRBJ2-7; TRBD1 agrees at 7 bases. With V trimmed by 6 bases and J by 3 bases, 5 bases remained unmatched. CDR3 length equals 13 residues. The germline gives CDR1 MNHNS, CDR2 SASEGT. CDR3 region: CASRAGTVYEQYF. The CDR3 DNA reads TGTGCCAGCAGAGCCGGGACAGTCTACGAGCAGTACTTC.

On this clone itself: This sample includes further DNA sequences coding for the same CDR3. V gene TRBV28 combines with J gene TRBJ2-2; D uncertain. CDR3 length: 13 residues. Trimming took 2 bases from V and 3 from J, leaving 4 bases between them. CDR1 is MDHEN, CDR2 SYDVKM, per germline. The CDR3 coding sequence is TGTGCCAGCAGTTTAGGCTACACCGGGGAGCTGTTTTTT. This translates into CASSLGYTGELFF. Full variable domain (missing parts from reference TRBV28 and TRBJ2-2): DVKVTQSSRYLVKRTGEKVFLECVQDMDHENMFWYRQDPGLGLRLIYFSYDVKMKEKGDIPEGYSVSREKKERFSLILESASTNQTSMYLCASSLGYTGELFFGEGSRLTVL.

As concerns this clone: This sample includes further DNA sequences coding for the same CDR3. This chain uses TRBV18 with TRBJ2-7; tentative D call: TRBD1 (5 bases). This CDR3 is 12 amino acids long. The germline CDR1 and CDR2 sequences are KGHSH and LQKENI. V lost 6 bases, J lost 4 bases, and 10 bases lay in between. The CDR3 reads CASSPDSYEQYF. DNA of the CDR3: TGTGCCAGCTCCCCTGACAGTTACGAGCAGTACTTC.

This chain joins TRBV7-3 and TRBJ1-1; no clear D gene. The germline V gene has CDR1 SGHTA and CDR2 FQGTGA. This CDR3 is built from 14 residues. The V end lost 6 bases, the J end lost 0 bases, and 11 bases lay between the germline ends. Here the CDR3 DNA reads TGTGCCAGCAGTTTCTCAAGAGTGAACACTGAAGCTTTCTTT. Translating gives CASSFSRVNTEAFF.